These T cell receptor beta chains were read from a single sample in a study of blood T cell repertoires in COVID-19. Clones were sequenced by immunoSEQ multiplex PCR, and TCRdb holds only the in-frame ones, with some missing. The data show about 50,000 clones, more than 85% seen once. What was sequenced was peripheral blood. The source is a woman of 80 years or more with acute or convalescent COVID-19. Each CDR3 is given with its conserved first and last residue. Fields, in order: J gene, clone size, D gene, V gene, CDR3 DNA, CDR3 protein. D genes are given only for firm matches. A row's size may be missing; if present it is once, few, many or a size class.

>TRBJ2-3|once|.|TRBV12-5
TGTGCTAGTGGACAGTTTAGCACAGATACGCAGTATTTT
CASGQFSTDTQYF
>TRBJ2-3|.|TRBD2|TRBV6-5
TGTGCCAGCAGTTACTCGACTAGCGGGACTACAGATACGCAGTATTTT
CASSYSTSGTTDTQYF
>TRBJ2-7|.|.|TRBV4-1
TGCGCCAGCAGCCAAGACCATCGGGAGTCGTACGAGCAGTACTTC
CASSQDHRESYEQYF
>TRBJ1-2|.|.|TRBV18
TGTGCCAGCTCACCCCCAGGGGCGTATAACTATGGCTACACCTTC
CASSPPGAYNYGYTF
>TRBJ2-3|.|.|TRBV7-2
TGTGCCAGCAGCTACGGGGAGGAGGTGGATACGCAGTATTTT
CASSYGEEVDTQYF
>TRBJ1-2|.|TRBD1|TRBV5-1
TGCGCCAGCAGCTTGGCTGGCAGGGGGGGCTACACCTTC
CASSLAGRGGYTF
>TRBJ1-1|.|.|TRBV4-1
TGCGCCAGCAGCCAAGATCGTATCAGTTCGAACACTGAAGCTTTCTTT
CASSQDRISSNTEAFF
>TRBJ2-4|few|TRBD1|TRBV28
TGTGCCAGCCTACAGGGGGTGGGAAACATTCAGTACTTC
CASLQGVGNIQYF
>TRBJ2-4|.|TRBD1|TRBV28
TGTGCCAGCAGGACGGGACAGCTAGCCAAAAACATTCAGTACTTC
CASRTGQLAKNIQYF
>TRBJ2-1|.|TRBD1|TRBV5-1
TGCGCCAGCAGCTCCCCGGGACAGGGGGCCCTCTTGGGCAATGAGCAGTTCTTC
CASSSPGQGALLGNEQFF
>TRBJ1-1|.|.|TRBV18
TGTGCCAGCTCACAGGGGGGGCGAGTAGACACTGAAGCTTTCTTT
CASSQGGRVDTEAFF
>TRBJ1-5|.|.|TRBV2
TGTGCCAGCAGTGACGGGTATAGCAATCAGCCCCAGCATTTT
CASSDGYSNQPQHF
>TRBJ1-1|.|.|TRBV19
TGTGCCAGTAGTAGTAACGGGGTTTCGAACACTGAAGCTTTCTTT
CASSSNGVSNTEAFF
>TRBJ2-1|.|TRBD2|TRBV5-4
TGTGCCAGCAGCTTACCGGGACTAGCGGGAGTACACAATGAGCAGTTCTTC
CASSLPGLAGVHNEQFF
>TRBJ1-1|.|.|TRBV5-1
TGCGCCAGCAGCTTTACCAGGGGTGGGGCTGAAGCTTTCTTT
CASSFTRGGAEAFF
>TRBJ1-6|.|.|TRBV7-2
TGTGCCAGCAGCTTAGTGAGGCCTCAAAATTCACCCCTCCACTTT
CASSLVRPQNSPLHF
>TRBJ1-1|.|.|TRBV5-1
TGCGCCAGCAGCCCCACAGGGAACACTGAAGCTTTCTTT
CASSPTGNTEAFF
>TRBJ1-2|.|.|TRBV7-9
TGTGCCAGCAGCTCGCAGGGGAAAGAGGGCTACACCTTC
CASSSQGKEGYTF
>TRBJ2-5|.|TRBD2|TRBV29-1
TGCAGCGTGGACCCTCCGGGACTAGCGGGAGGGACCCAGTACTTC
CSVDPPGLAGGTQYF
>TRBJ1-4|.|.|TRBV18
TGTGCCAGCTCGTATAGTGCAACTAATGAAAAACTGTTTTTT
CASSYSATNEKLFF
>TRBJ1-1|.|TRBD1|TRBV7-9
TGTGCCAGCAGGTCTCCGGGACAGTTCGGTTTTGAAGCTTTCTTT
CASRSPGQFGFEAFF
>TRBJ2-5|.|.|TRBV24-1
TGTGCCACCAGTGATCCCCGGGGGTTTCAAGAGACCCAGTACTTC
CATSDPRGFQETQYF
>TRBJ1-1|.|.|TRBV6-2/TRBV6-3
TGTGCCAGCAGTTACCTAGACTTTCAGCCGAACACTGAAGCTTTCTTT
CASSYLDFQPNTEAFF
>TRBJ2-7|.|TRBD2|TRBV4-2
TGTGCCAGCAGCCAAGATCGGACTAGCCACGAGCAGTACTTC
CASSQDRTSHEQYF
>TRBJ1-1|.|.|TRBV5-1
TGCGCCAGCCGAGAGAAGGGGCTCGGGTACACTGAAGCTTTCTTT
CASREKGLGYTEAFF
>TRBJ2-7|.|.|TRBV18
TGTGCCAGCTCACCACCCAGGGGCGCCGAGCAGTACTTC
CASSPPRGAEQYF
>TRBJ2-5|.|TRBD1|TRBV19
TGTGCCAGTAGTGCCGCCGGGACAGGGAAAGAGACCCAGCACTTC
CASSAAGTGKETQHF
>TRBJ2-7|.|.|TRBV5-1
TGCGCCAGCAGCTTGGGCCGTCCCTACCTACCCTACGAGCAGTACTTC
CASSLGRPYLPYEQYF
>TRBJ2-3|.|TRBD2|TRBV25-1
TGTGCCAGCAGAATAGCGGGAGTAGATACGCAGTATTTT
CASRIAGVDTQYF
>TRBJ2-7|.|.|TRBV30
TGTGCCTGGAGCCGCGTCCAGGGCGAGCAGTACTTC
CAWSRVQGEQYF
>TRBJ1-1|once|.|TRBV30
TGTGCCTGGAGTGTACAGGCCCCTGAAGCTTTCTTT
CAWSVQAPEAFF
>TRBJ1-4|.|.|TRBV18
TGTGCCAGCTCACCGCCAACGGGGGAAAAACTGTTTTTT
CASSPPTGEKLFF